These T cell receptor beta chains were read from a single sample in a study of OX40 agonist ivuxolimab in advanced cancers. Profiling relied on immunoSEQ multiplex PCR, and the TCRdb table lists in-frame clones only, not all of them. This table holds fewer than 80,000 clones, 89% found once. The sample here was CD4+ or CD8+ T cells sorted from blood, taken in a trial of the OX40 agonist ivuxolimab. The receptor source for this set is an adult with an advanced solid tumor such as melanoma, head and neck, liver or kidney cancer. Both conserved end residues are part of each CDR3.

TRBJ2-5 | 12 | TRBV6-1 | CASSWGGETQYF
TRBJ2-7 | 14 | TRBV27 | CASSLSRQTYEQYF
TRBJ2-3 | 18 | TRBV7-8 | CASSFTSGVTAVWDTQYF
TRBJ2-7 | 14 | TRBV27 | CASSLRGGPSEQYF
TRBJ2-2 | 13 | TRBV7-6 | CASSLNGAGELFF
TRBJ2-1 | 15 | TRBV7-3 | CASSLLAGSYNEQFF
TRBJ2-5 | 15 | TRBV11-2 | CASSSRDRGPETQYF
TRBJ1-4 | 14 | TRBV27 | CASSKPGKNEKLFF
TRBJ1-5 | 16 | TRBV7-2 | CASSLNGGWGNQPQHF
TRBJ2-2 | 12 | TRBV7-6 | CASSLGQGELFF
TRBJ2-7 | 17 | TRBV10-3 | CAISESTGGPYSYEQYF
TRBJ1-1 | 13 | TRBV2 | CASSEVPGTEAFF
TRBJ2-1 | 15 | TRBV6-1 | CASSDGQGGGNEQFF
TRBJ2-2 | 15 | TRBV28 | CASETKAGVGGELFF
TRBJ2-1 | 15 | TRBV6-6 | CASSSTDRVSNEQFF
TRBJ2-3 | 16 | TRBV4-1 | CASSQASGRTTDTQYF
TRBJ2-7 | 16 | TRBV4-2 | CASSQDSGQGFFEQYF
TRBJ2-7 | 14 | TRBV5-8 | CASSTGTGPYEQYF
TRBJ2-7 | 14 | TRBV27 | CASSRGPGGSEQYF
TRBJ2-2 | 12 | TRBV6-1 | CASSDDPGELFF
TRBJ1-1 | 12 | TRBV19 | CASRPGNTEAFF
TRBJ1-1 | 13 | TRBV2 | CASSLTGNTEAFF
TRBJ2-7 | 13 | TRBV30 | CAWRRTSVYEQYF
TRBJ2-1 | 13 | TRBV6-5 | CASSFLSDNEQFF
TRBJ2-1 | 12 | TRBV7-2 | CASSLVRREQFF
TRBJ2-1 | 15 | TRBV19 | CASSQLAGVYNEQFF
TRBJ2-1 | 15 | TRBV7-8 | CASTLAGGPYNEQFF
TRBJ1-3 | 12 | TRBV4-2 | CASSIGGNTIYF
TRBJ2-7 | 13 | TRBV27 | CASSLDFSYEQYF
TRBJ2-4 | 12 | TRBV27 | CASSGVDNLAVF
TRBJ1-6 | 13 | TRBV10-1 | CASNGALNSPLHF
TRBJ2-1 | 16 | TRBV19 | CASSITGGGLYNEQFF
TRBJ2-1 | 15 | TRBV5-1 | CASTSGIGDYNEQFF
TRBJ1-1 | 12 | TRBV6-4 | CASSDGGPEAFF
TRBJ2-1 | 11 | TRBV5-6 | CASSSGQKQFF
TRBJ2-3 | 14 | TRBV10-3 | CAGSLTGSTDTQYF
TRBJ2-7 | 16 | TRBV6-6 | CASSYDPLAGVYEQYF
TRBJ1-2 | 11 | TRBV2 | CASRHNYGYTF
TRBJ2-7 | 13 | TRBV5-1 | CASSLAYGLEQYF
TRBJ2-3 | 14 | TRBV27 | CASSSPRLAGEQYF
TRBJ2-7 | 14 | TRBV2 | CASMRAGGNYEQYF
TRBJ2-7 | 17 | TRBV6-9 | CASRIIRDRIPYYEQYF
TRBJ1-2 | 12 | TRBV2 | CASSRTTEGYTF
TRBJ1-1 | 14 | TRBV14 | CASSQSGTGPEAFF
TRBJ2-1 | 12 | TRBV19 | CASSIHTEEQFF
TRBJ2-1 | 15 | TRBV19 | CASSMAGRGINEQFF
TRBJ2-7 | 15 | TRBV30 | CAWSVRASSRYEQYF
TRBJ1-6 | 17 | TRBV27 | CASSLWAEGIRNSPLHF
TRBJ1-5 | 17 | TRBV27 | CASSPFVGQGARQPQHF
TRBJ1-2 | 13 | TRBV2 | CASSGTDIYGYTF
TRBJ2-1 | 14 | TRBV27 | CASRPGLQPNEQFF
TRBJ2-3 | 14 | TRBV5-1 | CASSLGTSTDTQYF
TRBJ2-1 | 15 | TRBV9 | CASSTQRAGLDEQFF
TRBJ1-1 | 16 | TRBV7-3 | CASSLGDLRGGTEAFF
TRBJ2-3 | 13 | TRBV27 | CASRRGLGDTQYF